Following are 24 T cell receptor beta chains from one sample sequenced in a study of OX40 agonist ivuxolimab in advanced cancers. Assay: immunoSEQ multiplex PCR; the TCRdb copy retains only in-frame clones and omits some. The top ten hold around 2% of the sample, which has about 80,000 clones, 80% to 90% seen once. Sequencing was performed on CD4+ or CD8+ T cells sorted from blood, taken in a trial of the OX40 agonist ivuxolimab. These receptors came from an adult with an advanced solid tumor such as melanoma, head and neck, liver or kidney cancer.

The CDR3 reads CASSRTGVGQPQHF. As DNA, the CDR3 is TGTGCCAGCAGTAGGACAGGGGTCGGTCAGCCCCAGCATTTT. The chain is built from TRBV6-5 and TRBJ1-5, with TRBD1 matching over 9 bases. CDR1 and CDR2 from the germline V gene are MNHEY and SVGAGI. Trimming took 5 bases from V and 6 from J; bases not matched to a gene: 5. There are 14 residues in the CDR3.

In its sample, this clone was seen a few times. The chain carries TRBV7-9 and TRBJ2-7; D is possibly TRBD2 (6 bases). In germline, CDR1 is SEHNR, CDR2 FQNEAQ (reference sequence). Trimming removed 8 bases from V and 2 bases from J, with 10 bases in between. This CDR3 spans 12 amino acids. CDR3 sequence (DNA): TGTGCCAGCCATAGCGGAGCCTACGAGCAGTACTTC. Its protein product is CASHSGAYEQYF.

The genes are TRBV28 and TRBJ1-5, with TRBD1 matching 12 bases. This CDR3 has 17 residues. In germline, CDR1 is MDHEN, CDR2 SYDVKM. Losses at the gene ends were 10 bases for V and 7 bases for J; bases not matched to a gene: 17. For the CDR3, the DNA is TGTGCCACCCAGGGGGGCGGGACAGGGGGCTTAAGGCAGCCCCAGCATTTT. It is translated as CATQGGGTGGLRQPQHF.

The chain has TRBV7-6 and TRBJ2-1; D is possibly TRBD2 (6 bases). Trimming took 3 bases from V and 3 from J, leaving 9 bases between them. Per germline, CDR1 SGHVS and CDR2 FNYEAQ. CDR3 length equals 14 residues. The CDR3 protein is CASSFGGSYNEQFF. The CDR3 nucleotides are TGTGCCAGCAGCTTCGGAGGGAGCTACAATGAGCAGTTCTTC.

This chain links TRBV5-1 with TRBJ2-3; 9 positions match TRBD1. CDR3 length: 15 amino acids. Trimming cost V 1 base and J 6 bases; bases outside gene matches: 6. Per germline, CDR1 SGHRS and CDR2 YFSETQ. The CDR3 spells CASSLQGQGRDTQYF. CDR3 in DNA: TGCGCCAGCAGCTTGCAGGGACAGGGACGCGATACGCAGTATTTT. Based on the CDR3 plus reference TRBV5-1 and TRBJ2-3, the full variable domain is KAGVTQTPRYLIKTRGQQVTLSCSPISGHRSVSWYQQTPGQGLQFLFEYFSETQRNKGNFPGRFSGRQFSNSRSEMNVSTLELGDSALYLCASSLQGQGRDTQYFGPGTRLTVL.

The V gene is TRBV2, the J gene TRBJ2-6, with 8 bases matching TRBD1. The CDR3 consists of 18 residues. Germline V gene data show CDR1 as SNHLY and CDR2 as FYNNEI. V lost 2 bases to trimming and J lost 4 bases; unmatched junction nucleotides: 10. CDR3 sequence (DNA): TGTGCCAGCAGTGAACGGGGCAGGGGGCCAGACGGGGCCAACGTCCTGACTTTC. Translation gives CASSERGRGPDGANVLTF. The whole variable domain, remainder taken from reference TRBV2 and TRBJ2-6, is EPEVTQTPSHQVTQMGQEVILRCVPISNHLYFYWYRQILGQKVEFLVSFYNNEISEKSEIFDDQFSVERPDGSNFTLKIRSTKLEDSAMYFCASSERGRGPDGANVLTFGAGSRLTVL.

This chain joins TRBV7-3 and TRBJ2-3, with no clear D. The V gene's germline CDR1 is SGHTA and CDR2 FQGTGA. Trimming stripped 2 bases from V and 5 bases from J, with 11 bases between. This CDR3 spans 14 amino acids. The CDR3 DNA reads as TGTGCCAGCAGCTTAGGTGGGCGTGGAGATACGCAGTATTTT. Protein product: CASSLGGRGDTQYF.

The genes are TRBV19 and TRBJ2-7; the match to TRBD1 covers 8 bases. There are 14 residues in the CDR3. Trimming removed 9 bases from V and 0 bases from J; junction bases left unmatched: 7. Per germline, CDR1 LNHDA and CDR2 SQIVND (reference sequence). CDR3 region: CARPGQASSYEQYF. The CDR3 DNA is TGTGCCAGACCGGGACAGGCGAGCTCCTACGAGCAGTACTTC.

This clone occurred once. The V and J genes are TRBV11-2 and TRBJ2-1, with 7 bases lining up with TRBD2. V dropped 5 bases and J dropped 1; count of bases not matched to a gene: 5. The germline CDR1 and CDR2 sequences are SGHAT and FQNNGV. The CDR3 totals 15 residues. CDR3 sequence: CASSLLAVSYNEQFF. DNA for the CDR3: TGTGCCAGCAGCCTCCTAGCGGTTTCCTACAATGAGCAGTTCTTC.

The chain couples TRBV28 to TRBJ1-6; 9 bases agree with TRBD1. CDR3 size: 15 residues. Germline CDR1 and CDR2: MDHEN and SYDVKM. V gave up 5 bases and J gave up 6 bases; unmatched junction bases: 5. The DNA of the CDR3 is TGTGCCAGCAGTGGCCCGGGACAGGGTAATTCACCCCTCCACTTT. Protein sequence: CASSGPGQGNSPLHF. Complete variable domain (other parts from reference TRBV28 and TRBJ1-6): DVKVTQSSRYLVKRTGEKVFLECVQDMDHENMFWYRQDPGLGLRLIYFSYDVKMKEKGDIPEGYSVSREKKERFSLILESASTNQTSMYLCASSGPGQGNSPLHFGNGTRLTVT.

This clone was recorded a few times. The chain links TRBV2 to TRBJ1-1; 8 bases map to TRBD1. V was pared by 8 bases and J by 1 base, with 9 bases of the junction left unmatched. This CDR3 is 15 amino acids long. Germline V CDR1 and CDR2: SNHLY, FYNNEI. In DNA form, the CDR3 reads TGTGCCAGCGTCGGGAGAGGGACAGGGAACACTGAAGCTTTCTTT. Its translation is CASVGRGTGNTEAFF.

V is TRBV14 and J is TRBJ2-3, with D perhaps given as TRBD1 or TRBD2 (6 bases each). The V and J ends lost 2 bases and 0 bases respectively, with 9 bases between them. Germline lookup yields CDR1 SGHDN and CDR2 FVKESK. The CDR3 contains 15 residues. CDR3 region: CASSQMGGSTDTQYF. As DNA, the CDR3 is TGTGCCAGCAGCCAAATGGGGGGCAGCACAGATACGCAGTATTTT.

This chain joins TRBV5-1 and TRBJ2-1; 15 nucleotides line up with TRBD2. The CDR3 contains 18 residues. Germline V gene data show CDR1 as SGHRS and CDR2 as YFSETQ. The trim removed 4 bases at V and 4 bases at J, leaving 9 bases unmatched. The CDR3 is CASSAGLAGGPLYNEQFF. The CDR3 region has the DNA TGCGCCAGCAGCGCCGGACTAGCGGGGGGGCCTCTATACAATGAGCAGTTCTTC.

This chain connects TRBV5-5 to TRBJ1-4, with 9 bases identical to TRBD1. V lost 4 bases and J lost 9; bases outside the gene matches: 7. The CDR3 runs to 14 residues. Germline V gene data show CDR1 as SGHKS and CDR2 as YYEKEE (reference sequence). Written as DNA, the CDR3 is TGTGCCAGCAGCGGGGACAGGGATGGGCAAAAACTGTTTTTT. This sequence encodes CASSGDRDGQKLFF.

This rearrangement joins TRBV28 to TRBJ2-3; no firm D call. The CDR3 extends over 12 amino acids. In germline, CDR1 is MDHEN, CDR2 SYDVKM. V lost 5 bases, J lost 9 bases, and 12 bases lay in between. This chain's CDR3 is CASSLSQATQYF. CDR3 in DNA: TGTGCCAGCAGTCTAAGCCAGGCGACGCAGTATTTT.

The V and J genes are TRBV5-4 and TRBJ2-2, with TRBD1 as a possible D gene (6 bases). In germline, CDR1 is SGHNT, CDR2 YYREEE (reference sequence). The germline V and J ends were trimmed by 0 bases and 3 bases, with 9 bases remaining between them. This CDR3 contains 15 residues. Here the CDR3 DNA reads TGTGCCAGCAGCTTGGGGGGGCTCCACACCGGGGAGCTGTTTTTT. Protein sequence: CASSLGGLHTGELFF.

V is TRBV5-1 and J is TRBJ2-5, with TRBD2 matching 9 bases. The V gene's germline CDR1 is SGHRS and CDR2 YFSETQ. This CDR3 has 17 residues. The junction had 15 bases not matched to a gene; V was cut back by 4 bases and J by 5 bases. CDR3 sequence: CASSQYGSGRGIETQYF. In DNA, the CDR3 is TGCGCCAGCAGCCAATATGGTAGCGGGAGAGGTATCGAGACCCAGTACTTC.

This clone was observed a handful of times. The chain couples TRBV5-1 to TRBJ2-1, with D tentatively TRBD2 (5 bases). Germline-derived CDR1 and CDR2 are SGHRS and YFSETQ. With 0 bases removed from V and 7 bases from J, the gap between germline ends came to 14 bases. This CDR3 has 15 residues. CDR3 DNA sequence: TGCGCCAGCAGCTTGGCTCGGGGTGGGGTGAATGAGCAGTTCTTC. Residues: CASSLARGGVNEQFF. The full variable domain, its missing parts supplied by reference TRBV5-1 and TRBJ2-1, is KAGVTQTPRYLIKTRGQQVTLSCSPISGHRSVSWYQQTPGQGLQFLFEYFSETQRNKGNFPGRFSGRQFSNSRSEMNVSTLELGDSALYLCASSLARGGVNEQFFGPGTRLTVL.

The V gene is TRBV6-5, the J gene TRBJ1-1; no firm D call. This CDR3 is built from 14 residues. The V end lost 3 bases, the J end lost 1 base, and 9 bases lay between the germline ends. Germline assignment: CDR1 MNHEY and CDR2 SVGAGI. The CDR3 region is CASSYLGGNTEAFF. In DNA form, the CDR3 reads TGTGCCAGCAGTTATCTCGGCGGGAACACTGAAGCTTTCTTT.

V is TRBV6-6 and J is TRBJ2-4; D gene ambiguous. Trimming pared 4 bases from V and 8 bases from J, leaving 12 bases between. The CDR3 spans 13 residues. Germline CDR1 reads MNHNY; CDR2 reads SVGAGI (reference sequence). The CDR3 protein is CASSFPIRDIQYF. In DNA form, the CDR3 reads TGTGCCAGCAGTTTCCCCATAAGGGACATTCAGTACTTC.

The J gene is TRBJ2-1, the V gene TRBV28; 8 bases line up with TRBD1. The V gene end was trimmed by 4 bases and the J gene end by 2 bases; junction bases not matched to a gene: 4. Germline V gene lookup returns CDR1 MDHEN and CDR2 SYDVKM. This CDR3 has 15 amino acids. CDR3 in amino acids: CASSSRQGPYNEQFF. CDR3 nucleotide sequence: TGTGCCAGCAGTTCCCGACAGGGGCCCTACAATGAGCAGTTCTTC. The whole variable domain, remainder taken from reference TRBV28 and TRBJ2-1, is DVKVTQSSRYLVKRTGEKVFLECVQDMDHENMFWYRQDPGLGLRLIYFSYDVKMKEKGDIPEGYSVSREKKERFSLILESASTNQTSMYLCASSSRQGPYNEQFFGPGTRLTVL.

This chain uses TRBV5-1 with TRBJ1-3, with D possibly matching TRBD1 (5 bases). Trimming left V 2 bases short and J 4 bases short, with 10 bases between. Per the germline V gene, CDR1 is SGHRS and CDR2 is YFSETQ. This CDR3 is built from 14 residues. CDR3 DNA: TGCGCCAGCAGCTTTGAGGGGCCGGGAAACACCATATATTTT. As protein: CASSFEGPGNTIYF.

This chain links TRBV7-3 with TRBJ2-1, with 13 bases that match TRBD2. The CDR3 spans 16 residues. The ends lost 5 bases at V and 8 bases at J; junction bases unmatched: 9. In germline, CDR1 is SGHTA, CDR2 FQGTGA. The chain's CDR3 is CASSLHGTSGVDEQFF. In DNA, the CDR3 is TGTGCCAGCAGCCTGCACGGGACTAGCGGGGTCGATGAGCAGTTCTTC.

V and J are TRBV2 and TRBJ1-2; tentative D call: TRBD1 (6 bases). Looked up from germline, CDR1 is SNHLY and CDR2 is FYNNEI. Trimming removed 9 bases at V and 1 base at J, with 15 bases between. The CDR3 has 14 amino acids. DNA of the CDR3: TGTGCCAGTTTACAGGGACGAAATAACTATGGCTACACCTTC. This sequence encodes CASLQGRNNYGYTF. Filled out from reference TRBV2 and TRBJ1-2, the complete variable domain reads EPEVTQTPSHQVTQMGQEVILRCVPISNHLYFYWYRQILGQKVEFLVSFYNNEISEKSEIFDDQFSVERPDGSNFTLKIRSTKLEDSAMYFCASLQGRNNYGYTFGSGTRLTVV.